This T cell receptor beta chain emerged from a study of shared clonotypes between healthy human individuals. Whole-study results and caveats: Sampling included only blood; tissue repertoires likely differ.

In regard to this clone: What it binds is unknown.

V lost 3 bases and J lost 3, with 9 bases in between. Germline V gene lookup returns CDR1 SEHNR and CDR2 FQNEAQ (reference sequence). The CDR3 consists of 13 residues. Sequenced by immunoSEQ multiplex PCR; TCRdb stores in-frame clones only, minus some. The top ten hold less than 40% of the sample, which has 550,000 to 800,000 clones, 90% seen once. None of the donors, who were healthy HIV-negative adults, had recently had acute infections or vaccinations. The chain recombines TRBV7-9 with TRBJ2-7; D remains ambiguous. This TCR was recovered from a young man in good health. Some clones in this sample may be carry-over from other donors' samples. Input material: memory CD8+ T cells from PBMCs. Subset meaning: CD45RO+ cells pooled with CCR7-negative TemRA cells. The CDR3 region has the DNA TGTGCCAGCAGCTTGGGGATCTACTACGAGCAGTACTTC. Amino acid sequence: CASSLGIYYEQYF.